This T cell receptor beta chain emerged from a study of T cells in Graves' hyperthyroidism and ophthalmopathy. What was amplified from RNA transcripts were TCR beta CDR3 regions. HTBI primers drove first-round RT-PCR of the TCR CDR3. In TCRdb, the multiplex PCR reads were re-called with MiXCR into one record per CDR3 protein. The sample contains 500,000 to 550,000 distinct CDR3 sequences, less than 25% of which appear only once. This clonotype showed up many times. Antigen specificity is unknown. CDR1 is MDHEN, CDR2 SYDVKM, per germline. This CDR3 spans 13 amino acids. Trimming removed 5 bases from V and 8 bases from J, with 15 bases in between. Among the patients, aged 18 to 65, hyperthyroidism was newly diagnosed and had lasted under 2 months. Regarding the study as a whole: Most expanded thyroid clonotypes above 0.001 recurred in blood.

This sequence originates from a man aged 18 to 30 with Graves' hyperthyroidism. The sequenced sample was blood. The chain uses TRBV28 and TRBJ1-2; D is uncertain. The CDR3 bases are TGTGCCAGCAGTGCTACCCCTATGATGGGCTACACCTTC. Its protein is CASSATPMMGYTF.